The 27 T cell receptor beta chains below were found in one sample sequenced in a study of CD8 T cells in ankylosing spondylitis (dated by TCRdb to 2015 to 2018). Overall study outcomes, separate from this receptor: A TCR beta motif of several highly homologous amino acid variants appeared characteristic of blood from ankylosing spondylitis patients.

Their specific antigens are unknown. Library preparation was by 5' RACE. The sequencer was an Illumina HiSeq 2500. TCRdb's own reprocessing of the public reads used fastp at Q25 and MiXCR and kept productive beta chains. Every CDR3 protein is listed once, alongside the most common genes and DNA of its rows. The table for this sample lists 670,000 or so distinct CDR3 sequences; 15% to 20% of them were counted only once. 19% of the sample lies in the top ten. The sequenced sample was blood, either unsorted or a sorted T cell fraction (not recorded which). All receptors come from a male donor with ankylosing spondylitis.

This clonotype was counted at least ten times. The germline gene is not matched at one end of the junction; a read error may be the cause. The chain couples TRBV18 to TRBJ2-3; D gene unclear. The germline gives CDR1 KGHSH, CDR2 LQKENI. The length of the CDR3 is 12 residues. CDR3 DNA: TGCGCCAGCAGCCCCGGTGGAGATACGCAGTATTTT. It encodes CASSPGGDTQYF.

V and J are TRBV2 and TRBJ2-5; D remains ambiguous. The germline V and J ends were trimmed by 2 bases and 2 bases, with 6 bases remaining between them. CDR1 is SNHLY, CDR2 FYNNEI, per germline. The CDR3 sequence is 13 residues long. The DNA for the CDR3 is TGTGCCAGCAGTGAACGTCAGCAAGAGACCCAGTACTTC. This codes for CASSERQQETQYF.

This clonotype was counted only a few times. The genes are TRBV2 and TRBJ1-5, with D maybe TRBD1 (5 bases). The CDR3 consists of 14 residues. In germline, CDR1 is SNHLY, CDR2 FYNNEI. With 5 bases removed from V and 6 bases from J, the gap between germline ends came to 14 bases. The CDR3 loop is CASSNRYSGQPQHF. The CDR3 nucleotides read TGTGCCAGCAGTAACAGGTACTCAGGTCAGCCCCAGCATTTT.

This chain joins TRBV4-1 and TRBJ2-1, with D unresolved. The V gene lost 0 bases and the J gene lost 8 bases, with 17 bases spanning the gap. The CDR3 totals 16 residues. Germline V lookup: CDR1 MGHRA, CDR2 YSYEKL. The CDR3 here is CASSQDSIDVTDEQFF. The CDR3, as DNA: TGCGCCAGCAGCCAAGATTCCATTGACGTGACCGATGAGCAGTTCTTC.

The V gene is TRBV18, the J gene TRBJ2-1; 7 bases are shared with TRBD2. Germline V lookup: CDR1 KGHSH, CDR2 LQKENI. After removal of 6 bases from V and 7 bases from J, the junction contained 12 bases not matched to a gene. The CDR3 totals 15 residues. CDR3: CASSPDTGGWNEQFF. The CDR3 DNA reads as TGTGCCAGCTCCCCCGACACGGGAGGTTGGAATGAGCAGTTCTTC.

This clonotype was observed a handful of times. CDR3 amino acids: CATSRQSGTNNEQFF. The CDR3 nucleotides read TGTGCCACCAGCAGACAGAGCGGGACAAACAATGAGCAGTTCTTC. The chain joins TRBV15 to TRBJ2-1; tentative D call: TRBD2 (7 bases). Germline V gene lookup returns CDR1 LNHNV and CDR2 YYDKDF (reference sequence). CDR3 size: 15 residues. Trimming took off 2 bases at V and 5 bases at J, with 13 bases between the two ends.

Only a few counts were recorded for this clonotype. This sequence joins TRBV4-1 and TRBJ2-1; a possible D gene is TRBD1 (5 bases). The V end lost 3 bases, the J end lost 0 bases, and 15 bases lay between the germline ends. Germline V gene data show CDR1 as MGHRA and CDR2 as YSYEKL. This CDR3 spans 17 amino acids. Written as DNA, the CDR3 is TGCGCCAGCAGCCACCTAGGACACTCTAGCTCCTACAATGAGCAGTTCTTC. Protein sequence: CASSHLGHSSSYNEQFF.

This sequence joins TRBV12-3 or TRBV12-4 and TRBJ1-2; no firm D call. V lost 5 bases to trimming and J lost 6 bases, with 13 bases between them. The CDR3 is made up of 13 amino acids. The CDR3 spells CASSPGGEDGYTF. The CDR3 coding sequence is TGTGCCAGCAGTCCGGGCGGAGAAGATGGCTACACCTTC.

The chain is built from TRBV12-3 or TRBV12-4 and TRBJ2-3; 8 bases are a match to TRBD2. The CDR3 covers 16 residues. V was pared by 5 bases and J by 0 bases, with 7 bases of the junction left unmatched. The CDR3 sequence: CASSTGGGRSTDTQYF. CDR3 nucleotides: TGTGCCAGCAGTACCGGGGGGGGGCGGAGCACAGATACGCAGTATTTT.

The chain links TRBV20-1 to TRBJ2-1, with TRBD1 as a possible D gene (6 bases). In germline, CDR1 is DFQATT, CDR2 SNEGSKA (reference sequence). V dropped 3 bases and J dropped 1 base, with 16 bases sitting between them. The CDR3 is 16 amino acids. As DNA, the CDR3 is TGCAGTGCTAGCTCGGGACAACCAATATCCTACAATGAGCAGTTCTTC. Its protein is CSASSGQPISYNEQFF.

This clonotype was counted a few times. The chain links TRBV12-3 or TRBV12-4 to TRBJ1-1; D is unresolved. V was trimmed by 6 bases and J by 1 base, leaving 18 bases between them. The CDR3 covers 16 residues. In DNA, the CDR3 is TGTGCCAGCAGCCCTAATCCGCTCGAGGGGAACACTGAAGCTTTCTTT. Translating it yields CASSPNPLEGNTEAFF.

The J gene is TRBJ1-5, the V gene TRBV5-5, with 8 bases aligning to TRBD1. V shed 4 bases and J 7 bases; nucleotides not matched to a gene: 4. The CDR3 has 13 residues. Germline-derived CDR1 and CDR2 are SGHKS and YYEKEE (reference sequence). The DNA for the CDR3 is TGTGCCAGCAGCCGGACAGGGAAGCAGCCCCAGCATTTT. Translation: CASSRTGKQPQHF.

The chain carries TRBV25-1 and TRBJ2-1; 12 bases map to TRBD2. The CDR3 has 17 amino acids. From germline, CDR1 is MGHDK and CDR2 SYGVNS. V shed 1 base and J 6 bases; nucleotides not matched to a gene: 7. The CDR3 coding sequence is TGTGCCAGCAGTGAATGGGCTAGCGGGGGGGCCACCAATGAGCAGTTCTTC. Amino acids: CASSEWASGGATNEQFF.

This clonotype showed up many times. V usage is TRBV24-1 and J usage is TRBJ2-3; a possible D gene is TRBD2 (5 bases). V shed 4 bases and J shed 6 bases, with 13 bases lying between them. CDR1 KGHDR and CDR2 SFDVKD come from the germline V gene. The CDR3 spans 14 residues. CDR3 nucleotide sequence: TGTGCCACCAGTGACCGGAGGTACCAGGATACGCAGTATTTT. As protein: CATSDRRYQDTQYF.

This chain uses TRBV2 with TRBJ2-2; D is ambiguous. V was shortened by 9 bases and J by 3 bases, with 20 bases between the two germline ends. This CDR3 spans 16 amino acids. Germline CDR1 is SNHLY and CDR2 is FYNNEI. DNA for the CDR3: TGTGCCAGTTCCCTACGAGGTGAAAGTGACACCGGGGAGCTGTTTTTT. The encoded protein is CASSLRGESDTGELFF.

There are a few counts of this clonotype. The rearrangement links TRBV5-1 to TRBJ2-2; possibly TRBD1 for D (5 bases). The CDR3 sequence is 16 residues long. Germline CDR1 reads SGHRS; CDR2 reads YFSETQ. Trimming took off 2 bases at V and 5 bases at J, with 16 bases between the two ends. The CDR3 here is CASSLGALSETGELFF. CDR3 nucleotides: TGCGCCAGCAGCTTAGGGGCCCTCTCAGAAACCGGGGAGCTGTTTTTT.

The gene calls are TRBV25-1 and TRBJ2-2, with 7 bases aligning to TRBD1. Germline CDR1 reads MGHDK; CDR2 reads SYGVNS. This CDR3 contains 14 residues. Trimming at V came to 7 bases and at J to 3 bases, leaving 5 bases not matched to a gene. The CDR3 nucleotides read TGTGCCAGCACTACCGACAGGGACACCGGGGAGCTGTTTTTT. Encoded protein: CASTTDRDTGELFF.

The chain joins TRBV7-9 to TRBJ2-3, with a tentative D call TRBD1 (5 bases). The germline CDR1 and CDR2 sequences are SEHNR and FQNEAQ (reference sequence). This CDR3 has 16 residues. Trimming cost V 1 base and J 0 bases, with 11 bases left between them. The CDR3 loop is CASSLDRPDSTDTQYF. The CDR3 DNA is TGTGCCAGCAGCTTAGACAGGCCCGATAGCACAGATACGCAGTATTTT. Drawing the rest from reference TRBV7-9 and TRBJ2-3, the complete variable domain is DTGVSQNPRHKITKRGQNVTFRCDPISEHNRLYWYRQTLGQGPEFLTYFQNEAQLEKSRLLSDRFSAERPKGSFSTLEIQRTEQGDSAMYLCASSLDRPDSTDTQYFGPGTRLTVL.

V is TRBV7-9 and J is TRBJ1-6, with TRBD1 as a possible D gene (5 bases). The germline V and J ends were trimmed by 5 bases and 13 bases, with 18 bases remaining between them. The CDR3 runs to 14 residues. Germline CDR1 SEHNR, CDR2 FQNEAQ (reference sequence). The CDR3 DNA follows: TGTGCCAGCAGCCACGGGACGGGCTTTGTGCCCCTCCACTTT. It specifies CASSHGTGFVPLHF. Full variable domain (remainder filled in from reference TRBV7-9 and TRBJ1-6): DTGVSQNPRHKITKRGQNVTFRCDPISEHNRLYWYRQTLGQGPEFLTYFQNEAQLEKSRLLSDRFSAERPKGSFSTLEIQRTEQGDSAMYLCASSHGTGFVPLHFGNGTRLTVT.

A few counts support this clonotype. The chain is built from TRBV30 and TRBJ2-1; 7 bases are a match to TRBD2. Germline CDR1 and CDR2: GTSNPN and SVGIG (reference sequence). Germline trimming cut 3 bases from V and 3 bases from J; bases unmatched to any gene: 11. The CDR3 runs 16 residues. This CDR3 is CAWSDLGRGDYNEQFF. The CDR3 region has the DNA TGTGCCTGGAGCGATCTGGGTCGGGGGGACTACAATGAGCAGTTCTTC.

The table lists this clonotype with a count of one. The chain couples TRBV28 to TRBJ1-4; D is undetermined. Germline V gene lookup returns CDR1 MDHEN and CDR2 SYDVKM. Trimming removed 3 bases from V and 8 bases from J, with 10 bases in between. CDR3 length: 13 amino acids. The CDR3 coding sequence is TGTGCCAGCAGTTTGACGGTGAGAGAAAAACTGTTTTTT. It is translated as CASSLTVREKLFF.

The chain uses TRBV11-2 and TRBJ2-5; perhaps TRBD2 as D (6 bases). The CDR3 loop spans 17 amino acids. Germline V gene sequence: CDR1 SGHAT, CDR2 FQNNGV. Trimming removed 0 bases at V and 1 base at J, with 15 bases between. The CDR3 DNA reads TGTGCCAGCAGCTTAGAAGCCCCGCGGACTACCCAAGAGACCCAGTACTTC. Protein sequence: CASSLEAPRTTQETQYF.

The table lists this clonotype with a few counts. J is TRBJ1-1 and V is TRBV28, with D possibly matching TRBD1 (6 bases). With 4 bases removed from V and 4 bases from J, the gap between germline ends came to 13 bases. The CDR3 runs to 14 residues. Per the germline V gene, CDR1 is MDHEN and CDR2 is SYDVKM. CDR3 DNA sequence: TGTGCCAGCAGTTCCGGTGGGGGGCGCACTGAAGCTTTCTTT. Residues: CASSSGGGRTEAFF.

This rearrangement joins TRBV9 to TRBJ2-3; D may match TRBD1 or TRBD2 (5 bases each). There are 11 residues in the CDR3. The germline V gene has CDR1 SGDLS and CDR2 YYNGEE. V was shortened by 3 bases and J by 9 bases, with 8 bases between the two germline ends. This chain's CDR3 is CASSGGPTQYF. CDR3 coding DNA: TGTGCCAGCAGCGGGGGACCGACGCAGTATTTT.

In its sample, this clonotype was seen a few times. The CDR3 DNA is TGTGCCAGCAGCCCCGACGAGAGGATCGCTGAAGCTTTCTTT. Its protein is CASSPDERIAEAFF. The J gene is TRBJ1-1, the V gene TRBV7-9, with D unclear. Germline-derived CDR1 and CDR2 are SEHNR and FQNEAQ (reference sequence). There are 14 residues in the CDR3. V was clipped by 5 bases and J by 6 bases, with 16 bases between them. Together with reference TRBV7-9 and TRBJ1-1, the CDR3 gives the full variable domain: DTGVSQNPRHKITKRGQNVTFRCDPISEHNRLYWYRQTLGQGPEFLTYFQNEAQLEKSRLLSDRFSAERPKGSFSTLEIQRTEQGDSAMYLCASSPDERIAEAFFGQGTRLTVV.

This clonotype has just a few counts. The rearrangement uses TRBV12-3 or TRBV12-4 and TRBJ2-6; TRBD1 might be the D (6 bases). V shed 1 base and J shed 0 bases, with 16 bases lying between them. The CDR3 loop spans 19 amino acids. The CDR3 here is CASSLEGTPIGSGANVLTF. The CDR3 DNA reads TGTGCCAGCAGTTTAGAAGGGACACCCATCGGCTCTGGGGCCAACGTCCTGACTTTC.

As DNA, the CDR3 is TGTGCCAGCAGAACCCTAGCGGGATACACCGGGGAGCTGTTTTTT. Protein: CASRTLAGYTGELFF. The chain combines TRBV12-3 or TRBV12-4 with TRBJ2-2, with 9 positions matching TRBD2. The CDR3 covers 15 residues. The V gene end was trimmed by 6 bases and the J gene end by 3 bases; junction bases not matched to a gene: 5.